What follows are 25 T cell receptor beta chains derived from one specimen sequenced in a study of T cells after yellow fever vaccination. TCRdb used MiXCR to reprocess the 5' RACE reads, holding one entry per CDR3 protein. The sample includes about 69,000 distinct CDR3 sequences, 5% to 6.5% of them seen just once. Source: CD4+ T cells sorted from PBMCs, taken more than 13 days after the first yellow fever vaccination. These receptors were collected from a man aged 18-30 years who received the YFV17D yellow fever vaccine.

This clonotype was seen repeatedly, ten times or more. The chain has TRBV6-2 or TRBV6-3 and TRBJ2-1; a possible D gene is TRBD1 (6 bases). The CDR3 extends over 14 amino acids. In germline, CDR1 is MNHEY, CDR2 SVGEGT. The CDR3 DNA is TGTGCAACCACCCAGGGGCTAGACTTGGGCGAGCAGTTCTTC. This sequence encodes CATTQGLDLGEQFF.

This clonotype was counted many times. The chain uses TRBV9 and TRBJ1-4, with D perhaps matching TRBD1 (5 bases). V was shortened by 2 bases and J by 8 bases, with 13 bases between the two germline ends. This CDR3 is 14 amino acids long. Germline assignment: CDR1 SGDLS and CDR2 YYNGEE. In nucleotides, the CDR3 is TGTGCCAGCAGCGTTTCAGGGTCCGGCGAAAAACTGTTTTTT. Its translation: CASSVSGSGEKLFF.

This clonotype occurred many times. This chain links TRBV7-2 with TRBJ2-3; weak D call: TRBD2 (5 bases). CDR3 length: 14 amino acids. From germline, CDR1 is SGHTA and CDR2 FQGNSA. The germline V and J ends were trimmed by 2 bases and 9 bases, with 15 bases remaining between them. The CDR3 DNA follows: TGTGCCAGCAGCTTACTGGACTTCCGCGTAACGCAGTATTTT. It encodes CASSLLDFRVTQYF.

This clonotype was counted ten times or more. CDR3 region: CATSREGGKAFF. The CDR3 DNA follows: TGTGCCACCAGCAGAGAGGGGGGTAAAGCTTTCTTT. The gene calls are TRBV15 and TRBJ1-1, with D tentatively TRBD1 (5 bases). The V and J ends lost 0 bases and 9 bases respectively, with 8 bases between them. From germline, CDR1 is LNHNV and CDR2 YYDKDF (reference sequence). This CDR3 contains 12 residues.

The V call is TRBV7-2, the J call TRBJ2-7, with 7 bases that match TRBD1. J lost 4 bases, V lost 5 bases, and 8 bases had no gene match. This CDR3 has 14 amino acids. Germline V gives CDR1 SGHTA, CDR2 FQGNSA. The CDR3 is CASSQGVVSYEQYV. The CDR3 DNA is TGTGCCAGCAGCCAGGGGGTAGTATCTTACGAGCAGTACGTC.

V is TRBV5-5 and J is TRBJ2-3; TRBD2 aligns across 15 bases. The J segment lost 6 bases and the V segment lost 4 bases, leaving 6 bases of the junction unmatched. Germline V gene lookup returns CDR1 SGHKS and CDR2 YYEKEE (reference sequence). This CDR3 is 16 amino acids long. The CDR3 sequence is CASSGTSGGRSDTQYF. For the CDR3, the DNA is TGTGCCAGCAGCGGGACTAGCGGGGGGCGGTCGGATACGCAGTATTTT.

This clonotype has at least ten counts. The genes are TRBV4-3 and TRBJ1-4, with TRBD1 matching over 9 bases. After removal of 4 bases from V and 10 bases from J, the junction contained 7 bases not matched to a gene. The CDR3 loop spans 14 amino acids. The germline CDR1 and CDR2 sequences are LGHNA and YSLEER. The CDR3 sequence: CASSRGQGGGKLFF. CDR3 nucleotide sequence: TGCGCCAGCAGCCGGGGACAGGGAGGTGGAAAACTGTTTTTT.

Many counts were recorded for this clonotype. The V and J genes are TRBV20-1 and TRBJ2-4; tentatively, D is TRBD1 (5 bases). The germline CDR1 and CDR2 sequences are DFQATT and SNEGSKA (reference sequence). The CDR3 runs to 14 residues. V shed 4 bases and J shed 6 bases, with 16 bases lying between them. CDR3 sequence reads: CSATLEGQRNIQYF. The CDR3 bases are TGCAGTGCTACCCTCGAAGGACAACGAAACATTCAGTACTTC.

This clonotype was seen ten or more times. The chain carries TRBV5-1 and TRBJ1-2; D uncertain. CDR1 SGHRS and CDR2 YFSETQ come from the germline V gene. V lost 0 bases and J lost 2, with 8 bases in between. The CDR3 runs to 14 residues. CDR3 amino acids: CASSLVQSNYGYTF. The CDR3 nucleotides read TGCGCCAGCAGCTTGGTACAGTCCAACTATGGCTACACCTTC.

The table lists this clonotype with a few counts. The rearrangement links TRBV7-2 to TRBJ1-1, with 7 bases aligning to TRBD1. The CDR3 spans 15 residues. The V gene's germline CDR1 is SGHTA and CDR2 FQGNSA. The junction had 6 bases not matched to a gene; V was cut back by 2 bases and J by 3 bases. The CDR3 nucleotides are TGTGCCAGCAGCTTACTTCGGGACAGATACACTGAAGCTTTCTTT. Its translation: CASSLLRDRYTEAFF.

Only a few counts were recorded for this clonotype. The chain uses TRBV6-1 and TRBJ1-2, with 7 nucleotides matching TRBD1. The length of the CDR3 is 13 residues. Trimming removed 6 bases from V and 8 bases from J; junction bases left unmatched: 9. Germline V gene lookup returns CDR1 MNHNS and CDR2 SASEGT. CDR3 nucleotides: TGTGCCAGCAGCAAAGACAGGGTTTGGGGCTACACCTTC. It specifies CASSKDRVWGYTF.

Ten or more counts support this clonotype. The gene calls are TRBV18 and TRBJ1-1; D gene ambiguous. V was cut by 3 bases and J by 0 bases, with 8 bases left in between. The germline V gene has CDR1 KGHSH and CDR2 LQKENI. There are 14 residues in the CDR3. CDR3 sequence reads: CASSPGRMNTEAFF. The CDR3 DNA is TGTGCCAGCTCACCTGGACGGATGAACACTGAAGCTTTCTTT. The full variable domain, with the rest looked up from reference TRBV18 and TRBJ1-1, is NAGVMQNPRHLVRRRGQEARLRCSPMKGHSHVYWYRQLPEEGLKFMVYLQKENIIDESGMPKERFSAEFPKEGPSILRIQQVVRGDSAAYFCASSPGRMNTEAFFGQGTRLTVV.

The table lists this clonotype with many counts. This chain joins TRBV30 and TRBJ1-1; D gene ambiguous. Germline CDR1 GTSNPN, CDR2 SVGIG (reference sequence). V lost 4 bases, J lost 7 bases, and 10 bases lay in between. This CDR3 has 11 amino acids. The CDR3: CAWIWWGEAFF. The CDR3 nucleotides are TGTGCCTGGATTTGGTGGGGTGAAGCTTTCTTT.

This clonotype was counted many times. The chain is built from TRBV20-1 and TRBJ2-5, with 8 bases aligning to TRBD2. This CDR3 has 14 amino acids. Per the germline V gene, CDR1 is DFQATT and CDR2 is SNEGSKA (reference sequence). V dropped 0 bases and J dropped 4; count of bases not matched to a gene: 4. The CDR3 protein is CSARESAGVETQYF. The CDR3, as DNA: TGCAGTGCTAGAGAATCAGCGGGGGTAGAGACCCAGTACTTC.

This clonotype was detected ten times or more. One end of the junction varies from germline; a read error may be responsible. CDR3: CASSQEARHRGALDPEIQYF. The CDR3 region has the DNA TGTGCCAGCAGCCAAGAAGCCCGGCACAGGGGGGCGCTAGATCCCGAGATCCAGTACTTC. This chain connects TRBV3-1 to TRBJ2-5; 8 bases line up with TRBD1. The CDR3 is made up of 20 amino acids. Germline V CDR1 and CDR2: LGHDT, YNNKEL (reference sequence).

This clonotype was observed many times. The chain uses TRBV9 and TRBJ1-5; TRBD1 aligns across 7 bases. Looked up from germline, CDR1 is SGDLS and CDR2 is YYNGEE. V gave up 4 bases and J gave up 1 base; unmatched junction bases: 5. The CDR3 is made up of 15 amino acids. The CDR3 protein is CASSMGTASNQPQHF. CDR3 nucleotides: TGTGCCAGCAGCATGGGGACAGCCAGCAATCAGCCCCAGCATTTT.

The sample holds many counts of this clonotype. The V and J genes are TRBV11-2 and TRBJ1-2; D is unclear. There are 13 residues in the CDR3. Germline assignment: CDR1 SGHAT and CDR2 FQNNGV. V lost 4 bases to trimming and J lost 5 bases, with 11 bases between them. In DNA form, the CDR3 reads TGTGCCAGCAGCTCGCCGCGATGGTATGGCTACACCTTC. This sequence encodes CASSSPRWYGYTF.

This clonotype was detected many times. The chain carries TRBV20-1 and TRBJ2-3; the D call may be TRBD1 or TRBD2 (6 bases each). V lost 3 bases and J 4 bases, leaving 17 bases between the germline ends. The CDR3 is 15 amino acids. The germline V gene encodes CDR1 DFQATT and CDR2 SNEGSKA (reference sequence). CDR3 sequence (DNA): TGCAGTGCTAGTTCAGGCAGGGGAGGCGCAGATACGCAGTATTTT. Protein: CSASSGRGGADTQYF.

There are many counts of this clonotype. The rearrangement joins TRBV18 to TRBJ1-2; tentative D call: TRBD1 (5 bases). Trimming shortened V by 1 base and J by 8 bases, and 20 bases separated the two germline ends. Germline CDR1 KGHSH, CDR2 LQKENI. This CDR3 is 16 amino acids long. CDR3 protein: CASSPRVFVDSEGYTF. The CDR3 DNA reads as TGTGCCAGCTCACCACGTGTGTTTGTAGACAGTGAAGGCTACACCTTC.

This clonotype was seen repeatedly, ten times or more. The rearrangement joins TRBV12-3 or TRBV12-4 to TRBJ2-7; 8 bases are a match to TRBD1. V lost 8 bases and J lost 12; bases outside the gene matches: 12. The CDR3 totals 12 residues. CDR3 sequence: CASGWTGMNWYF. Here the CDR3 DNA reads TGTGCCAGCGGGTGGACAGGGATGAATTGGTACTTC.

This clonotype has at least ten counts. The chain recombines TRBV20-1 with TRBJ1-1; D remains unclear. Germline V gene data show CDR1 as DFQATT and CDR2 as SNEGSKA (reference sequence). CDR3 length: 11 residues. V was shortened by 4 bases and J by 1 base, with 4 bases between the two germline ends. The CDR3 coding sequence is TGCAGTGCTATTGGGAACACTGAAGCTTTCTTT. Encoded protein: CSAIGNTEAFF.

The sample holds many counts of this clonotype. This chain uses TRBV20-1 with TRBJ1-1; no definite D call. CDR1 DFQATT and CDR2 SNEGSKA come from the germline V gene (reference sequence). V lost 2 bases, J lost 1 base, and 5 bases lay in between. The CDR3 spans 12 residues. The CDR3 DNA is TGCAGTGCTAGACCACAGAACACTGAAGCTTTCTTT. This encodes CSARPQNTEAFF.

This clonotype was seen a single time. The chain recombines TRBV3-1 with TRBJ2-2; D ambiguous. Trimming cost V 11 bases and J 0 bases, with 25 bases left between them. The CDR3 runs 18 residues. Germline values: CDR1 LGHDT, CDR2 YNNKEL (reference sequence). In DNA, the CDR3 is TGTGCCTCCACCCAAGATAAGTTCGGCCGGGCGAACACCGGGGAGCTGTTTTTT. It is translated as CASTQDKFGRANTGELFF.

This clonotype was found many times. The chain is built from TRBV18 and TRBJ2-1; TRBD1 matches at 9 bases. Looked up from germline, CDR1 is KGHSH and CDR2 is LQKENI. With 3 bases clipped from V and 6 bases from J, the junction kept 6 bases outside the gene matches. The CDR3 runs 15 residues. CDR3 in DNA: TGTGCCAGCTCACCTAGGACAGGGGATATCAATGAGCAGTTCTTC. This codes for CASSPRTGDINEQFF.

This clonotype was counted many times. The chain uses TRBV7-9 and TRBJ1-2; 8 bases are shared with TRBD1. The CDR3 runs to 16 residues. Germline-derived CDR1 and CDR2 are SEHNR and FQNEAQ (reference sequence). After removal of 4 bases from V and 2 bases from J, the junction contained 9 bases not matched to a gene. The CDR3 nucleotides read TGTGCCAGCAGCTCCCATCGTAGGACAGGGAACTATGGCTACACCTTC. It translates to CASSSHRRTGNYGYTF.